These 22 T cell receptor beta chains share one sample of origin, sequenced in a study of blood T cells in healthy people across ages. Combining a sample-barcoded 5' primer with a J-beta primer mix, a second PCR ran for about 7 to 11 cycles. MiXCR was run by TCRdb on the 5' RACE reads, yielding one entry per CDR3 protein. This sample has over 1,300,000 distinct CDR3 sequences, with around 59% found just once. The sequenced sample was blood. The receptors here all came from a man in his late teens or twenties in good health.

The gene calls are TRBV10-3 and TRBJ2-3; 10 bases agree with TRBD2. The CDR3 totals 16 residues. Losses at the gene ends were 8 bases for V and 4 bases for J; bases not matched to a gene: 12. Germline loops: CDR1 ENHRY, CDR2 SYGVKD. CDR3 nucleotide sequence: TGTGCCATCTCCCCTAGCGGGGGCTTCGGGTCAGATACGCAGTATTTT. Amino acid sequence: CAISPSGGFGSDTQYF.

This clonotype was observed a few times. This rearrangement joins TRBV29-1 to TRBJ2-5, with 9 bases lining up with TRBD1. This CDR3 has 14 residues. V trimming: 6 bases; J trimming: 5 bases; junction bases outside the gene matches: 10. CDR1 is SQVTM, CDR2 ANQGSEA, per germline. CDR3 in DNA: TGCAGCGTGGTAGACAGGGGGGCTGGTGAGACCCAGTACTTC. This translates into CSVVDRGAGETQYF. The full variable domain, its missing parts supplied by reference TRBV29-1 and TRBJ2-5, is SAVISQKPSRDICQRGTSLTIQCQVDSQVTMMFWYRQQPGQSLTLIATANQGSEATYESGFVIDKFPISRPNLTFSTLTVSNMSPEDSSIYLCSVVDRGAGETQYFGPGTRLLVL.

The V gene is TRBV27, the J gene TRBJ1-4, with D unclear. Trimming took off 8 bases at V and 0 bases at J, with 13 bases between the two ends. The CDR3 spans 15 residues. Germline V lookup: CDR1 MNHEY, CDR2 SMNVEV (reference sequence). This chain's CDR3 is CASRLLPATNEKLFF. The CDR3 nucleotides are TGTGCCAGCCGTCTTTTACCGGCAACTAATGAAAAACTGTTTTTT.

V is TRBV4-1 and J is TRBJ2-2; 8 nucleotides agree with TRBD2. Trimming took 2 bases from V and 6 from J; bases not matched to a gene: 8. Germline V gene sequence: CDR1 MGHRA, CDR2 YSYEKL. The CDR3 has 16 amino acids. The CDR3 sequence is CASSQSPGLGSGELFF. The CDR3 bases are TGCGCCAGCAGCCAATCCCCGGGACTAGGCTCCGGGGAGCTGTTTTTT.

This rearrangement joins TRBV12-3 or TRBV12-4 to TRBJ2-7; D is unresolved. Trimming pared 5 bases from V and 2 bases from J, leaving 13 bases between. The CDR3 totals 14 residues. This CDR3 is CASSASTVPYEQYF. CDR3 DNA: TGTGCCAGCAGTGCCTCAACAGTCCCCTACGAGCAGTACTTC.

The chain employs TRBV6-5 and TRBJ1-3; D gene ambiguous. Between the trimmed V and J ends, which lost 6 bases and 4 bases, there was a span of 7 bases. Per the germline V gene, CDR1 is MNHEY and CDR2 is SVGAGI. This CDR3 is 12 amino acids long. The CDR3 loop is CASRTTGNTIYF. CDR3 DNA sequence: TGTGCCAGCAGGACGACGGGAAACACCATATATTTT.

The chain uses TRBV7-9 and TRBJ2-3; D remains unclear. The CDR3 loop spans 13 amino acids. Germline V gene sequence: CDR1 SEHNR, CDR2 FQNEAQ (reference sequence). Trimming shortened V by 4 bases and J by 2 bases, and 7 bases separated the two germline ends. This chain's CDR3 is CASSWQATDTQYF. The CDR3 DNA sequence: TGTGCCAGCAGCTGGCAGGCCACAGATACGCAGTATTTT.

This clonotype has more than one count but fewer than ten. This chain connects TRBV12-3 or TRBV12-4 to TRBJ2-1; TRBD2 matches 7 bases. The ends lost 2 bases at V and 7 bases at J; junction bases unmatched: 5. The CDR3 covers 14 residues. The CDR3 reads CASSLPPGGNEQFF. CDR3 sequence (DNA): TGTGCCAGCAGTTTACCGCCGGGGGGAAATGAGCAGTTCTTC.

The CDR3 loop is CASTEGGGISYNEQFF. The CDR3 nucleotides read TGTGCCAGCACCGAGGGAGGGGGCATCTCCTACAATGAGCAGTTCTTC. The genes are TRBV6-6 and TRBJ2-1; D is tentatively TRBD1 or TRBD2 (7 bases each). Trimming cost V 7 bases and J 0 bases, with 16 bases left between them. Germline CDR1 reads MNHNY; CDR2 reads SVGAGI (reference sequence). The CDR3 is 16 residues long.

The rearrangement uses TRBV3-1 and TRBJ2-5; 9 nucleotides agree with TRBD1. Germline assignment: CDR1 LGHDT and CDR2 YNNKEL (reference sequence). CDR3 length: 14 residues. Trimming at V came to 5 bases and at J to 5 bases, leaving 6 bases not matched to a gene. The CDR3 here is CASSSHRGLETQYF. DNA for the CDR3: TGTGCCAGCAGCTCCCACAGGGGGCTTGAGACCCAGTACTTC.

This clonotype has only a few counts. The J gene is TRBJ2-5, the V gene TRBV24-1; D is possibly TRBD2 (5 bases). Germline assignment: CDR1 KGHDR and CDR2 SFDVKD. Trimming shortened V by 10 bases and J by 0 bases, and 14 bases separated the two germline ends. CDR3 length: 14 residues. The CDR3 reads CATLSWTDQETQYF. The CDR3 coding sequence is TGTGCCACTCTCTCCTGGACTGACCAAGAGACCCAGTACTTC.

This clonotype was seen only once. The rearrangement uses TRBV4-3 and TRBJ2-5; 10 positions agree with TRBD2. J lost 4 bases, V lost 3 bases, and 5 bases had no gene match. The CDR3 spans 15 residues. The V gene's germline CDR1 is LGHNA and CDR2 YSLEER. CDR3 DNA: TGCGCCAGCAGCCAGGGGACTAGCGTTCGAGAGACCCAGTACTTC. This sequence encodes CASSQGTSVRETQYF.

This clonotype was detected only a few times. The rearrangement uses TRBV20-1 and TRBJ2-5, with D possibly matching TRBD1 (6 bases). Trimming cost V 4 bases and J 9 bases, with 12 bases left between them. The CDR3 is 11 amino acids. Germline V gene sequence: CDR1 DFQATT, CDR2 SNEGSKA (reference sequence). The CDR3 bases are TGCAGTGCTATACAGGGTCGGGCCCAGTACTTC. It is translated as CSAIQGRAQYF.

V usage is TRBV4-1 and J usage is TRBJ2-5; 9 positions agree with TRBD1. The V gene's germline CDR1 is MGHRA and CDR2 YSYEKL. V was pared by 4 bases and J by 11 bases, with 14 bases of the junction left unmatched. The CDR3 has 15 residues. DNA of the CDR3: TGCGCCAGCAGCCTACCGGGACAGGGACACTACGGGCAGTACTTC. Translating it yields CASSLPGQGHYGQYF.

This clonotype was seen only a few times. The CDR3 sequence: CSVLLAGGLVDTQYF. CDR3 nucleotides: TGCAGCGTCCTACTAGCGGGAGGGCTCGTAGATACGCAGTATTTT. The chain carries TRBV29-1 and TRBJ2-3; 13 bases map to TRBD2. Germline trimming cut 6 bases from V and 5 bases from J; bases unmatched to any gene: 8. CDR1 and CDR2 (germline): SQVTM, ANQGSEA. The CDR3 extends over 15 amino acids.

V gene TRBV6-6 combines with J gene TRBJ1-6; D is unresolved. This CDR3 has 16 residues. Trimming shortened V by 6 bases and J by 4 bases, and 16 bases separated the two germline ends. Looked up from germline, CDR1 is MNHNY and CDR2 is SVGAGI (reference sequence). The CDR3 protein is CASRRGIPFYNSPLHF. Written as DNA, the CDR3 is TGTGCCAGCAGGCGAGGCATCCCCTTTTATAATTCACCCCTCCACTTT.

In this sample, this clonotype turned up a few times. This may arise from a read error, as a much more abundant clone is one base away. The chain recombines TRBV27 with TRBJ2-3, with D unclear. This CDR3 has 11 amino acids. Trimming took off 8 bases at V and 1 base at J, with 4 bases between the two ends. Germline-derived CDR1 and CDR2 are MNHEY and SMNVEV (reference sequence). DNA of the CDR3: TGTGCCAGCTGGGGCACAGATACGCAGTATTTT. Translated: CASWGTDTQYF.

This clonotype was seen only a few times. This chain joins TRBV11-2 and TRBJ2-3, with 12 bases identical to TRBD2. J lost 3 bases, V lost 1 base, and 2 bases had no gene match. The CDR3 is 16 amino acids. Germline V lookup: CDR1 SGHAT, CDR2 FQNNGV. The CDR3 here is CASSLATSGGTDTQYF. CDR3 in DNA: TGTGCCAGCAGCTTAGCGACTAGCGGGGGTACAGATACGCAGTATTTT.

This chain links TRBV12-5 with TRBJ2-5, with D unclear. This CDR3 spans 11 amino acids. Germline V gene data show CDR1 as LGHNT and CDR2 as FRNRAP. The V end was cut by 5 bases, the J end by 11 bases, with 12 bases between. In DNA, the CDR3 is TGTGCTAGTGGTAGGCCATCGGCGCAGTACTTC. As protein: CASGRPSAQYF.

The chain employs TRBV4-2 and TRBJ2-7; 9 bases agree with TRBD1. The V segment lost 0 bases and the J segment 6 bases; nucleotides outside the gene matches: 9. The CDR3 spans 16 residues. Germline CDR1 LGHNA, CDR2 YNFKEQ. The CDR3 sequence is CASSQDRGQGGSEQYF. The CDR3 nucleotides read TGTGCCAGCAGCCAAGATAGGGGACAGGGTGGCTCCGAGCAGTACTTC.

This chain uses TRBV20-1 with TRBJ2-7, with D maybe TRBD2 (5 bases). The CDR3 sequence is 14 residues long. Germline lookup yields CDR1 DFQATT and CDR2 SNEGSKA (reference sequence). V lost 6 bases and J lost 3, with 18 bases in between. The CDR3 coding sequence is TGCAGTGCCCCGATCGGGGAAAAGTTCTACGAGCAGTACTTC. It is translated as CSAPIGEKFYEQYF.

This rearrangement joins TRBV20-1 to TRBJ2-3, with TRBD1 identical over 8 bases. V was clipped by 5 bases and J by 2 bases; unmatched bases: 9. This CDR3 has 15 residues. From germline, CDR1 is DFQATT and CDR2 SNEGSKA (reference sequence). The CDR3 loop reads CSASLRQGATDTQYF. The DNA of the CDR3 is TGCAGTGCTTCGCTCCGGCAGGGGGCCACAGATACGCAGTATTTT.